This TCR beta chain appears in the sequencing data of a study of T cell changes during pregnancy in multiple sclerosis. Repertoires were generated with immunoSEQ multiplex PCR, while TCRdb's copy carries only in-frame clones and drops some. Seen here are about 68,000 clones, about 90% observed once, and the top ten hold over 0.65%. The CDR3 is 15 residues long. Germline V gene data show CDR1 as SGHNT and CDR2 as YYREEE (reference sequence). V was clipped by 4 bases and J by 4 bases, with 17 bases between them. The chain recombines TRBV5-4 with TRBJ1-2, with D possibly TRBD1 on 5 matching bases. The TCR comes from a female donor with multiple sclerosis, enrolled in a pregnancy study. The sample here was peripheral blood, taken in the second trimester of pregnancy. The CDR3 DNA follows: TGTGCCAGCAGCGGGGGAGGGGCGCTGCTCTATGGCTACACCTTC. As protein: CASSGGGALLYGYTF. The variable domain in full, with the rest retrieved from reference TRBV5-4 and TRBJ1-2, is ETGVTQSPTHLIKTRGQQVTLRCSSQSGHNTVSWYQQALGQGPQFIFQYYREEENGRGNFPPRFSGLQFPNYSSELNVNALELDDSALYLCASSGGGALLYGYTFGSGTRLTVV.